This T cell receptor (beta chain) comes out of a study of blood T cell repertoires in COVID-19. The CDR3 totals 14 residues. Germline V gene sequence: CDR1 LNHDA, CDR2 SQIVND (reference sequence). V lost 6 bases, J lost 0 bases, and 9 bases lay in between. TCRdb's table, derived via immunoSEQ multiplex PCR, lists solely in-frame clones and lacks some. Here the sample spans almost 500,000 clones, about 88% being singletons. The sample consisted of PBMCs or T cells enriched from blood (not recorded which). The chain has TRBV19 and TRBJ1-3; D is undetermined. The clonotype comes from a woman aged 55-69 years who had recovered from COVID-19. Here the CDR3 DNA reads TGTGCCAGTAGCCAGATAATCTCTGGAAACACCATATATTTT. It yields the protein CASSQIISGNTIYF. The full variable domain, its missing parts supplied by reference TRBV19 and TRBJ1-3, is DGGITQSPKYLFRKEGQNVTLSCEQNLNHDAMYWYRQDPGQGLRLIYYSQIVNDFQKGDIAEGYSVSREKKESFPLTVTSAQKNPTAFYLCASSQIISGNTIYFGEGSWLTVV.